This T cell receptor beta chain comes out of a study of blood T cells in healthy people across ages. Sample-barcoded 5' priming and a J-beta primer mix drove a second PCR of roughly 6 to 12 cycles. TCRdb reprocessed the 5' RACE reads with MiXCR, giving one entry per CDR3 protein. The sample yields about 1.5 million distinct CDR3 sequences, roughly 43% seen once. Trimming at V came to 7 bases and at J to 2 bases, leaving 8 bases not matched to a gene. The CDR3 runs 15 residues. Germline-derived CDR1 and CDR2 are MNHEY and SVGEGT. This clonotype was seen a handful of times. The sequence was obtained from a woman aged 18-29 years in good health. The material sequenced was blood. This sequence joins TRBV6-2 or TRBV6-3 and TRBJ2-1; 7 positions agree with TRBD1. CDR3 sequence (DNA): TGTGCCAGCATGGCGACAGGGTATACCTACAATGAGCAGTTCTTC. This encodes CASMATGYTYNEQFF.